This TCR beta chain was sequenced during a study of spatial heterogeneity in lung cancer. Study information: Sequences of the beta chain were consistently detected in greater numbers than alpha-chain sequences.

Sample time point: blood at routine non-recurrence follow-up after resection. TCRdb used MiXCR to reprocess the 5' RACE reads, holding one entry per CDR3 protein. The table records 110,000 or so distinct CDR3 sequences, about 10% of them present only once. J was trimmed by 0 bases and V by 1 base; bases with no gene match: 11. The CDR3 has 20 amino acids. Germline V gene lookup returns CDR1 SGHAT and CDR2 FQNNGV. The sequence derives from a female donor with early-stage non-small cell lung cancer. Specimen: PBMCs, collected at follow-up. The rearrangement joins TRBV11-2 to TRBJ2-4; TRBD2 matches at 11 bases. This CDR3 is CASSLAPQVAGGIAKNIQYF. CDR3 nucleotides: TGTGCCAGCAGCTTAGCCCCTCAAGTAGCGGGAGGGATAGCCAAAAACATTCAGTACTTC.